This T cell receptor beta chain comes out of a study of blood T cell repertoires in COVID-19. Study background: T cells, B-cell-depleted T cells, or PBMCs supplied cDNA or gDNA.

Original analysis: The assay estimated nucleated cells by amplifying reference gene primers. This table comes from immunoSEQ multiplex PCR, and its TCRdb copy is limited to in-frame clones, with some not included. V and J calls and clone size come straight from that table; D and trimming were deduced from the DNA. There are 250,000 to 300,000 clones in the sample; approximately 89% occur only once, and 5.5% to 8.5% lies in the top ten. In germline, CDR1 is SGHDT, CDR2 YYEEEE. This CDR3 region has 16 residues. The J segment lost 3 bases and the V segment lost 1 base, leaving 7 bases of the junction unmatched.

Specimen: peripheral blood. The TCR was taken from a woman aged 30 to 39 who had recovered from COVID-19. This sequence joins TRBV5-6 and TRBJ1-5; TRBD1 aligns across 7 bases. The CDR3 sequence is CASSLMSGGNNQPQHF. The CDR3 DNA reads TGTGCCAGCAGCTTGATGTCAGGGGGGAACAATCAGCCCCAGCATTTT.